A single sample gave rise to the 8 T cell receptor beta chains below, sequenced in a study of OX40 agonist ivuxolimab in advanced cancers. Data came from immunoSEQ multiplex PCR; TCRdb stores just in-frame clones and leaves some out. This sample has over 50,000 clones, with 75% to 90% found just once. The material was CD4+ or CD8+ T cells sorted from blood, obtained in a trial of the OX40 agonist ivuxolimab. These receptors originate from an adult with an advanced solid tumor such as melanoma, head and neck, liver or kidney cancer.

The genes are TRBV7-2 and TRBJ2-3, with 15 positions matching TRBD2. Germline assignment: CDR1 SGHTA and CDR2 FQGNSA. This CDR3 contains 17 residues. The V segment lost 1 base and the J segment 2 bases; nucleotides outside the gene matches: 1. This CDR3 reads CASSLGTSGGATDTQYF. CDR3 sequence (DNA): TGTGCCAGCAGCTTAGGGACTAGCGGGGGGGCCACAGATACGCAGTATTTT.

The CDR3 sequence is CASSQGASGGSYEQYF. Written as DNA, the CDR3 is TGCGCCAGCAGCCAAGGGGCTAGCGGGGGGTCCTACGAGCAGTACTTC. This chain uses TRBV4-3 with TRBJ2-7, with 11 bases identical to TRBD2. This CDR3 region has 16 residues. Germline lookup yields CDR1 LGHNA and CDR2 YSLEER. With 1 base clipped from V and 1 base from J, the junction kept 3 bases outside the gene matches.

The chain combines TRBV18 with TRBJ1-1; 12 positions match TRBD1. Germline values: CDR1 KGHSH, CDR2 LQKENI. V was clipped by 4 bases and J by 6 bases; unmatched bases: 3. The CDR3 spans 14 residues. The CDR3 DNA reads TGTGCCAGCTCACGCGGGACAGGGGGCTCTGAAGCTTTCTTT. Its translation is CASSRGTGGSEAFF.

The J gene is TRBJ2-7, the V gene TRBV28; TRBD1 aligns across 8 bases. Germline values: CDR1 MDHEN, CDR2 SYDVKM. J gave up 0 bases and V 6 bases, and 7 bases lay outside the gene matches. The CDR3 runs 15 residues. The CDR3 protein is CASRPDRGPSYEQYF. CDR3 nucleotides: TGTGCCAGCAGACCTGACAGGGGACCCTCCTACGAGCAGTACTTC.

The rearrangement uses TRBV18 and TRBJ2-5; maybe TRBD2 (5 bases). V gave up 0 bases and J gave up 1 base, with 9 bases separating them. The CDR3 loop spans 15 amino acids. Germline V CDR1 and CDR2: KGHSH, LQKENI. The CDR3 region has the DNA TGTGCCAGCTCACCACCGAGCGGATCCCAAGAGACCCAGTACTTC. It translates to CASSPPSGSQETQYF.

The chain employs TRBV27 and TRBJ2-7, with TRBD2 matching over 9 bases. This CDR3 has 15 residues. Germline loops: CDR1 MNHEY, CDR2 SMNVEV (reference sequence). The V segment lost 3 bases and the J segment 3 bases; nucleotides outside the gene matches: 6. The CDR3 loop reads CASSFVAGGVYEQYF. As DNA, the CDR3 is TGTGCCAGCAGTTTTGTTGCGGGAGGGGTCTACGAGCAGTACTTC.

This clone has a handful of counts. This chain connects TRBV18 to TRBJ1-1, with D unclear. CDR1 and CDR2 from the germline V gene are KGHSH and LQKENI. Trimming took 3 bases from V and 0 from J, leaving 11 bases between them. The CDR3 is 15 residues long. Here the CDR3 DNA reads TGTGCCAGCTCACCTGCGGAAATCATGAACACTGAAGCTTTCTTT. This translates into CASSPAEIMNTEAFF.

The chain has TRBV27 and TRBJ1-1; D unclear. The CDR3 runs 13 residues. The germline V gene has CDR1 MNHEY and CDR2 SMNVEV (reference sequence). V lost 1 base and J lost 7, with 10 bases in between. The CDR3 DNA follows: TGTGCCAGCAGTTTATTTAAAGGGATTGAAGCTTTCTTT. Amino acids: CASSLFKGIEAFF.